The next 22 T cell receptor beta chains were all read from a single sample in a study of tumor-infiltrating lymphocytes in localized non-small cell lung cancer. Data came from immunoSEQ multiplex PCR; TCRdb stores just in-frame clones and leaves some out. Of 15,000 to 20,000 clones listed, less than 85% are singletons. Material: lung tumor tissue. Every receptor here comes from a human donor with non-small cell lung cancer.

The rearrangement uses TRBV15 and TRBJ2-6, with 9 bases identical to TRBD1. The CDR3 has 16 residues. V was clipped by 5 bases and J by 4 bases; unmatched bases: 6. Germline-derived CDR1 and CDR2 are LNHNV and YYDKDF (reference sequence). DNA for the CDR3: TGTGCCACCAGCGCCTGGGACAGGGCCGGGGCCAACGTCCTGACTTTC. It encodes CATSAWDRAGANVLTF.

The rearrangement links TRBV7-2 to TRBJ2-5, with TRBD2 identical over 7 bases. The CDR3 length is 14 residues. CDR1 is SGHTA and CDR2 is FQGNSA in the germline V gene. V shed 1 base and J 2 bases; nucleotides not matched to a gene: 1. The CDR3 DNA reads TGTGCCAGCAGCTTAGGCGGGAGTCAAGAGACCCAGTACTTC. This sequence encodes CASSLGGSQETQYF.

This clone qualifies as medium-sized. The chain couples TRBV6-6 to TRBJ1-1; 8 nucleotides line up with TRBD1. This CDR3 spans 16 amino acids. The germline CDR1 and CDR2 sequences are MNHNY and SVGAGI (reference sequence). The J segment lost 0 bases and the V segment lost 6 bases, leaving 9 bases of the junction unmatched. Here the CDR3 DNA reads TGTGCCAGCAGCCCTGCCCGGACAGGGTTGAACACTGAAGCTTTCTTT. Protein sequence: CASSPARTGLNTEAFF.

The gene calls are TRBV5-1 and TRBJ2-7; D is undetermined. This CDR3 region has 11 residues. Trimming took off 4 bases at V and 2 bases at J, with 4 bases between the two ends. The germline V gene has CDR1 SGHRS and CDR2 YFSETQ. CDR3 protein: CASSGAYEQYF. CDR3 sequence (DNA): TGCGCCAGCAGCGGGGCCTACGAGCAGTACTTC.

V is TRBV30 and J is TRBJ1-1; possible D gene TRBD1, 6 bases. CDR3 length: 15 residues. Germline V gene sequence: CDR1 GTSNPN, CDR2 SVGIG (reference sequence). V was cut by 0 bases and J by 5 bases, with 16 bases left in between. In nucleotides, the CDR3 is TGTGCCTGGAGTGTAACCCCGCAGGGGAGGACTGAAGCTTTCTTT. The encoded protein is CAWSVTPQGRTEAFF.

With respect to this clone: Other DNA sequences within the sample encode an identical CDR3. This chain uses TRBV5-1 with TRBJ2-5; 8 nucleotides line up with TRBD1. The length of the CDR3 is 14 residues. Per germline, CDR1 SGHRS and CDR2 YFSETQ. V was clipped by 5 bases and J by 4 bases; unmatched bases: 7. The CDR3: CASSFGQGRETQYF. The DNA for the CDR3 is TGCGCCAGCAGTTTTGGACAGGGACGAGAGACCCAGTACTTC.

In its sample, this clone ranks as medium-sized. CDR3 DNA sequence: TGTGCCAGCAGCCTGGGACCTAGGTATGGCTACACCTTC. This codes for CASSLGPRYGYTF. The chain employs TRBV7-2 and TRBJ1-2; maybe TRBD1 (5 bases). Per the germline V gene, CDR1 is SGHTA and CDR2 is FQGNSA. V lost 5 bases and J 5 bases, leaving 12 bases between the germline ends. The CDR3 loop spans 13 amino acids.

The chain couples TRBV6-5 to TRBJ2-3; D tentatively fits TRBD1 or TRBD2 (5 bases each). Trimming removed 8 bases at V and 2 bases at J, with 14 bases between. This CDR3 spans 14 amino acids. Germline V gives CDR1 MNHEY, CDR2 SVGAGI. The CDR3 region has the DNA TGTGCCAGCCGACGGGGCGGTTACACAGATACGCAGTATTTT. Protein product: CASRRGGYTDTQYF.

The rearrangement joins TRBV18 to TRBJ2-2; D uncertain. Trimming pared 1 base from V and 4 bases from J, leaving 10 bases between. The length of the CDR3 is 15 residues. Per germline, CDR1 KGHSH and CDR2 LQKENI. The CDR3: CASSPQGRGTGELFF. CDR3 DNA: TGTGCCAGCTCACCACAGGGCCGAGGCACCGGGGAGCTGTTTTTT.

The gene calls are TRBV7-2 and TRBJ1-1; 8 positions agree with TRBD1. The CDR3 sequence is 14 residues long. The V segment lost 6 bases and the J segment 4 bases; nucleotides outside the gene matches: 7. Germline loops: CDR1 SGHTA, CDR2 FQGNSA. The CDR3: CASSGQGPGTEAFF. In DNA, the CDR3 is TGTGCCAGCAGTGGACAGGGTCCGGGCACTGAAGCTTTCTTT.

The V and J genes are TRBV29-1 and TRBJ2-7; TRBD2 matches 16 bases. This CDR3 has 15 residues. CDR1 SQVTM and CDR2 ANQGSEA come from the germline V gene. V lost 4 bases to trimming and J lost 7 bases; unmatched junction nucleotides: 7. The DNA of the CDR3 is TGCAGCGTTGCGGGACTAGCGGGAGGGCCGTGGGAGCAGTACTTC. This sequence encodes CSVAGLAGGPWEQYF.

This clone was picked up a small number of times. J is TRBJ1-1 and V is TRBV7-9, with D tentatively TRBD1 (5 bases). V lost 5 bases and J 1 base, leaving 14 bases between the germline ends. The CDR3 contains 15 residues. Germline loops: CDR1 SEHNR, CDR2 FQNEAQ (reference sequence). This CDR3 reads CASSIGRVTNTEAFF. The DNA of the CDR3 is TGTGCCAGCAGCATAGGCAGGGTGACGAACACTGAAGCTTTCTTT.

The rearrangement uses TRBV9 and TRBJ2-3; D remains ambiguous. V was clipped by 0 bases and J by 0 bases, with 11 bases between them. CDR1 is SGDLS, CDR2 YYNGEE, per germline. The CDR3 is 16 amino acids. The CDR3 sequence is CASSVGVGSSTDTQYF. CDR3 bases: TGTGCCAGCAGCGTAGGGGTAGGCTCTAGCACAGATACGCAGTATTTT. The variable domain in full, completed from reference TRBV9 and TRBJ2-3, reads DSGVTQTPKHLITATGQRVTLRCSPRSGDLSVYWYQQSLDQGLQFLIQYYNGEERAKGNILERFSAQQFPDLHSELNLSSLELGDSALYFCASSVGVGSSTDTQYFGPGTRLTVL.

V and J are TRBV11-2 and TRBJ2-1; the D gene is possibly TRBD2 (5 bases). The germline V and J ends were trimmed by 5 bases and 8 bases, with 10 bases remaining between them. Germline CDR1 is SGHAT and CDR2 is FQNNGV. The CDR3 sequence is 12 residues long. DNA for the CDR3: TGTGCCAGCAGCCCCGAGGGCTATGAGCAGTTCTTC. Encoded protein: CASSPEGYEQFF.

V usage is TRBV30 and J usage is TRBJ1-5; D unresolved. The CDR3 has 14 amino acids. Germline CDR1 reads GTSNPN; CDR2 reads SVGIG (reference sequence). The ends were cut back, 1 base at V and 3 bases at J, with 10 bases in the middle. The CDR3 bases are TGTGCCTGGAGTGCGGGCAGCTTCAATCAGCCCCAGCATTTT. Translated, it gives CAWSAGSFNQPQHF. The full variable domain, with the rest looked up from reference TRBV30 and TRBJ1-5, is SQTIHQWPATLVQPVGSPLSLECTVEGTSNPNLYWYRQAAGRGLQLLFYSVGIGQISSEVPQNLSASRPQDRQFILSSKKLLLSDSGFYLCAWSAGSFNQPQHFGDGTRLSIL.

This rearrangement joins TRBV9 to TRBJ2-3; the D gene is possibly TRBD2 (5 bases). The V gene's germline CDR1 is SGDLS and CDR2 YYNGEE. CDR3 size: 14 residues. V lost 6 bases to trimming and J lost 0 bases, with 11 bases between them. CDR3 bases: TGTGCCAGCACCCCAGCGGCTAGCACAGATACGCAGTATTTT. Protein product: CASTPAASTDTQYF. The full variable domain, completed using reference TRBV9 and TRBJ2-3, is DSGVTQTPKHLITATGQRVTLRCSPRSGDLSVYWYQQSLDQGLQFLIQYYNGEERAKGNILERFSAQQFPDLHSELNLSSLELGDSALYFCASTPAASTDTQYFGPGTRLTVL.

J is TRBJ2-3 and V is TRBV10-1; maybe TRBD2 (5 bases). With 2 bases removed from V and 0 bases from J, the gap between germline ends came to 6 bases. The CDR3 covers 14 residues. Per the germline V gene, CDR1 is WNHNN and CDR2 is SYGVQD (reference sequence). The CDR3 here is CASSEGLSTDTQYF. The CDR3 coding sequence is TGCGCCAGCAGTGAGGGACTCAGCACAGATACGCAGTATTTT.

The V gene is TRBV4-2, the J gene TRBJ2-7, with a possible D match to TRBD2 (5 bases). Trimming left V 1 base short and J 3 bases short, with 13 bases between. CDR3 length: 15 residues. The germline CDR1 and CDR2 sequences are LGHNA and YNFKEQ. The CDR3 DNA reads TGTGCCAGCAGCCAAGGGACGGGGATCAACTACGAGCAGTACTTC. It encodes CASSQGTGINYEQYF.

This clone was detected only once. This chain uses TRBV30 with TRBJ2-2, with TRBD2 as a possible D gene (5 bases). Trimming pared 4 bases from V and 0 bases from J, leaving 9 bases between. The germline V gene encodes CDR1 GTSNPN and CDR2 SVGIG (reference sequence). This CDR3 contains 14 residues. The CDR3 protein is CAWKGLTNTGELFF. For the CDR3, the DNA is TGTGCCTGGAAAGGACTGACGAACACCGGGGAGCTGTTTTTT.

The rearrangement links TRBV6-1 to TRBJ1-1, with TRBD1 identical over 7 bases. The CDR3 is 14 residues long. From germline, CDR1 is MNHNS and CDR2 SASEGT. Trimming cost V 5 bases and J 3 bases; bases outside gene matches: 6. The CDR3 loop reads CASSFTGADTEAFF. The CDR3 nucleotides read TGTGCCAGCAGTTTTACAGGGGCGGACACTGAAGCTTTCTTT.

The CDR3 nucleotides read TGTGCTAGTGGTTCGAGCGCCGCCACGAATGAAAAACTGTTTTTT. Protein sequence: CASGSSAATNEKLFF. The chain combines TRBV12-5 with TRBJ1-4; D unresolved. Germline CDR1 LGHNT, CDR2 FRNRAP. CDR3 length: 15 amino acids. V lost 4 bases to trimming and J lost 5 bases, with 14 bases between them.

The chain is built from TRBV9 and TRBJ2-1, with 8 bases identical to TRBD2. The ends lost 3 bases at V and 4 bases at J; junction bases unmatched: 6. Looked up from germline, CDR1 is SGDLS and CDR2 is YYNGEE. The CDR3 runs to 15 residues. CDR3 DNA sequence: TGTGCCAGCAGCGCCTCCGGGACTAGTTACAATGAGCAGTTCTTC. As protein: CASSASGTSYNEQFF.